The subject of this entry is one T cell receptor beta chain. The data were obtained in a study of blood T cell repertoires in COVID-19. Overall study context: T cells, B-cell-depleted T cells, or PBMCs provided the cDNA or gDNA that served as material.

Study processing details: Estimated nucleated cell counts came from reference gene primer amplification. Profiling relied on immunoSEQ multiplex PCR, and the TCRdb table lists in-frame clones only, not all of them. That table supplies the V and J calls and clone size; D and trimming were determined from the DNA. Seen here are more than 140,000 clones, about four fifths observed once, and the top ten hold around 1.5%. The CDR3 is made up of 15 amino acids. The TCR was taken from a human donor in a cohort sampled during active COVID-19. V and J are TRBV1 and TRBJ1-2; TRBD1, the D gene given by the table, was not confirmed from the DNA. TRBV1 represents a pseudogene. The sample was peripheral blood. The CDR3 region is CTSSQLQGRDYGYTF. The CDR3 bases are TGCACCAGCAGCCAACTTCAGGGAAGGGACTATGGCTACACCTTC.